This entry is about one T cell receptor beta chain. What it binds is not known. Sequencing followed a ViraFEST assay step that expanded antigen-specific CD4+ T cells with viral peptide pools. The culture ran for roughly 10 days before CD4+ T cells were isolated. Cultures got half-medium changes with IL-2 on days 3 and 7. The data derive from a study of vaccination effects on CD4 cells after COVID-19. On the study more broadly: All participants had two doses of either the BNT162b2 or mRNA-1273 vaccine.

Per germline, CDR1 MNHEY and CDR2 SMNVEV (reference sequence). The CDR3 spans 13 residues. Between the trimmed V and J ends, which lost 8 bases and 5 bases, there was a span of 15 bases. Clones were sequenced by immunoSEQ multiplex PCR, and TCRdb holds only the in-frame ones, with some missing. The sample holds roughly 20,000 clones; approximately 70% are singletons and the top ten take roughly a sixth. Study results and limitations: Cross-reactivity with common cold coronaviruses was shown by only 1 of 255 vaccine-induced clones in healthy vaccinees.

V gene TRBV27 combines with J gene TRBJ2-5; D is perhaps TRBD1 (5 bases). The input for sequencing was CD4+ T cells from PBMCs cultured with HCoV-229E spike peptides, taken before COVID-19 vaccination. This sequence originates from a human donor who received a COVID-19 vaccine. The CDR3 loop is CASRQTPRETQYF. Here the CDR3 DNA reads TGTGCCAGCCGACAGACCCCTCGGGAGACCCAGTACTTC.